A single sample is the source of the 5 T cell receptor beta chains below, sequenced in a study of T cell repertoires in aging, cancer and after chemotherapy. TRB rearrangements spanning V, D and J were amplified using mixed TRB-A/B primers. TCRdb fed the multiplex PCR reads into MiXCR, producing one record per CDR3 protein. The table lists roughly 12,000 distinct CDR3 sequences, roughly a quarter of them singletons. Peripheral blood genomic DNA, not sorted cells or RNA, was the template. The sample was blood. These receptors originate from a human donor in good health.

The chain joins TRBV7-2 to TRBJ1-1, with D tentatively TRBD1 (5 bases). The CDR3 contains 17 residues. The V gene's germline CDR1 is SGHTA and CDR2 FQGNSA. Trimming removed 1 base from V and 2 bases from J, with 17 bases in between. The CDR3 sequence: CASSLVGGDWENTEAFF. The CDR3 DNA is TGTGCCAGCAGCTTAGTGGGAGGGGACTGGGAAAACACTGAAGCTTTCTTT.

This clonotype is labeled as medium-sized. The chain uses TRBV19 and TRBJ2-3, with 7 bases fitting TRBD1. CDR1 LNHDA and CDR2 SQIVND come from the germline V gene (reference sequence). The junction had 7 bases not matched to a gene; V was cut back by 4 bases and J by 3 bases. The CDR3 consists of 15 residues. CDR3 in amino acids: CASSTSVRGTDTQYF. The CDR3 bases are TGTGCCAGTAGTACATCGGTCAGGGGGACAGATACGCAGTATTTT.

J is TRBJ1-1 and V is TRBV6-1; D call uncertain. V was clipped by 5 bases and J by 1 base, with 11 bases between them. Germline V gives CDR1 MNHNS, CDR2 SASEGT. The CDR3 totals 14 residues. The chain's CDR3 is CASSYSAANTEAFF. The DNA of the CDR3 is TGTGCCAGCAGTTACTCAGCGGCGAACACTGAAGCTTTCTTT.

This clonotype appeared a few times. The rearrangement links TRBV20-1 to TRBJ1-2; 11 bases fit TRBD1. Germline V gene sequence: CDR1 DFQATT, CDR2 SNEGSKA (reference sequence). The CDR3 is made up of 13 amino acids. The trim removed 6 bases at V and 8 bases at J, leaving 8 bases unmatched. CDR3 protein: CSAGTGGVEGYTF. The CDR3 region has the DNA TGCAGTGCGGGGACAGGGGGAGTTGAAGGCTACACCTTC.

The chain combines TRBV6-2 or TRBV6-3 with TRBJ1-5, with a weak D call TRBD1 (5 bases). With 7 bases removed from V and 2 bases from J, the gap between germline ends came to 24 bases. Germline V lookup: CDR1 MNHEY, CDR2 SVGEGT. The CDR3 contains 18 residues. This CDR3 reads CASTLTPGTFGGNQPQHF. The CDR3 nucleotides read TGTGCCAGCACGCTAACCCCGGGGACCTTTGGAGGCAATCAGCCCCAGCATTTT.